This section outlines one T cell receptor (beta chain) sequence together with its context. Its target is unknown. Stated time point: persistent/refractory GD, antithyroid drugs over 5 years with positive TRAb. PBMC RNA served as the TCR library source. Building of the TCR beta libraries involved iRepertoire HTBI primers and Arm-PCR of CDR3 regions. MiXCR was run by TCRdb on the multiplex PCR reads, yielding one entry per CDR3 protein. The sample includes 400,000 to 500,000 distinct CDR3 sequences, roughly a fifth of them seen just once. This CDR3 is 13 amino acids long. V dropped 3 bases and J dropped 5; count of bases not matched to a gene: 2. Germline lookup yields CDR1 LGHDT and CDR2 YNNKEL (reference sequence). This entry belongs to a study of regulatory T cells in long-lasting Graves disease. Study-wide points: New patients shared about a thousand public clonotypes, fewer than the roughly 2,700 shared by persistent patients. Study was limited to peripheral blood, excluding thyroid tissue.

The receptor was derived from a female donor with Graves disease. V is TRBV3-1 and J is TRBJ2-7; 9 bases map to TRBD2. Sequencing was performed on peripheral blood mononuclear cells (PBMCs), taken when the disease was refractory, from a patient treated with antithyroid drugs. Here the CDR3 DNA reads TGTGCCAGCAGCCACGGCGGGAGGGACGAGCAGTACTTC. This sequence encodes CASSHGGRDEQYF.